This is a list of T cell receptor beta chains from one sample in a study of human T cells and chemical hapten exposure. MiXCR was run by TCRdb on the RACE reads, yielding one entry per CDR3 protein. Among 300,000 to 450,000 distinct CDR3 sequences listed, 4.8% were seen once. The sequencing here drew on whole blood, taken in connection with sensitization to the hapten diphenylcyclopropenone (DPC). All receptors derive from a woman between 50 and 59 years old with alopecia areata. Some clones in this sample may be carry-over from other donors' samples. Both conserved end residues are part of each CDR3. Fields, in order: clone size, D gene, V gene, J gene, CDR3 DNA, CDR3 protein. The D gene is left open where the match is weak. Not every row has a clone size; where given, it reads once, few, many or a size class.

abundance: many; d_gene: .; v_gene: TRBV5-1; j_gene: TRBJ1-1; CDR3nt: TGCGCCAGCAGCTTGGGCGGGACATACACTGAAGCTTTCTTT; CDR3aa: CASSLGGTYTEAFF
abundance: .; d_gene: .; v_gene: TRBV3-1; j_gene: TRBJ1-5; CDR3nt: TGTGCCAGCAGCCAAGGTGGACGCTCGGGGAGCAATCAGCCCCAGCATTTT; CDR3aa: CASSQGGRSGSNQPQHF
abundance: .; d_gene: .; v_gene: TRBV28; j_gene: TRBJ2-7; CDR3nt: TGTGCCAGCAGCCCGCAGGGCACCTACGAGCAGTACTTC; CDR3aa: CASSPQGTYEQYF
abundance: many; d_gene: .; v_gene: TRBV12-3/TRBV12-4; j_gene: TRBJ1-1; CDR3nt: TGTGCCAGCAGTTTTGTGGGGAACACTGAAGCTTTCTTT; CDR3aa: CASSFVGNTEAFF
abundance: many; d_gene: .; v_gene: TRBV5-1; j_gene: TRBJ2-3; CDR3nt: TGCGCCAGCAGCCTTGAGGAGGGCACAGATACGCAGTATTTT; CDR3aa: CASSLEEGTDTQYF
abundance: many; d_gene: .; v_gene: TRBV4-3; j_gene: TRBJ2-7; CDR3nt: TGCGCCAGCAGCCAAGACCCGCCTGCGGGTAGCTCCTACGAGCAGTACTTC; CDR3aa: CASSQDPPAGSSYEQYF
abundance: many; d_gene: .; v_gene: TRBV2; j_gene: TRBJ2-4; CDR3nt: TGTGCCAGCAGTGATCTCTTGACTCCGGACATTCAGTACTTC; CDR3aa: CASSDLLTPDIQYF
abundance: many; d_gene: .; v_gene: TRBV7-2; j_gene: TRBJ2-7; CDR3nt: TGTGCCAGCAGCTTGGACAGCCGGCTGGAGCAGTACTTC; CDR3aa: CASSLDSRLEQYF
abundance: .; d_gene: .; v_gene: TRBV5-1; j_gene: TRBJ1-1; CDR3nt: TGCGCCAGCAGCTTGGGGGGCGTGGAGGCTGAAGCTTTCTTT; CDR3aa: CASSLGGVEAEAFF
abundance: many; d_gene: TRBD1; v_gene: TRBV7-9; j_gene: TRBJ1-2; CDR3nt: TGTGCCAGCAGCTTAGAAGGGACAGCATTTCTGAGCGGCTACACCTTC; CDR3aa: CASSLEGTAFLSGYTF
abundance: .; d_gene: TRBD1; v_gene: TRBV13; j_gene: TRBJ1-1; CDR3nt: TGTGCCAGCAGCCCCACCGGGACAGGGATGAACACTGAAGCTTTCTTT; CDR3aa: CASSPTGTGMNTEAFF
abundance: .; d_gene: .; v_gene: TRBV24-1; j_gene: TRBJ2-2; CDR3nt: TGTGCCACCAGTGGTCGGGGATACACCGGGGAGCTGTTTTTT; CDR3aa: CATSGRGYTGELFF
abundance: many; d_gene: .; v_gene: TRBV7-9; j_gene: TRBJ2-5; CDR3nt: TGTGCCAGCAGCATCCGAGGGGGAGAACCTCAAATCTGGGAGACCCAGTACTTC; CDR3aa: CASSIRGGEPQIWETQYF
abundance: .; d_gene: .; v_gene: TRBV7-9; j_gene: TRBJ1-6; CDR3nt: TGTGCCAGCAGCCGACAGATAGATAATTCACCCCTCCACTTT; CDR3aa: CASSRQIDNSPLHF
abundance: many; d_gene: .; v_gene: TRBV29-1; j_gene: TRBJ1-2; CDR3nt: TGCAGCGTCCCAGGGGCCTCTGGCTACACCTTC; CDR3aa: CSVPGASGYTF
abundance: many; d_gene: TRBD2; v_gene: TRBV4-2; j_gene: TRBJ2-3; CDR3nt: TGTGCCAGCAGCCAAGATTGGCGGACTAGCGGGTCCTCCACAGATACGCAGTATTTT; CDR3aa: CASSQDWRTSGSSTDTQYF
abundance: many; d_gene: .; v_gene: TRBV9; j_gene: TRBJ2-1; CDR3nt: TGTGCCAGCAGCCCCCGCGGTTCCGGGGGTTACTACAATGAGCAGTTCTTC; CDR3aa: CASSPRGSGGYYNEQFF
abundance: many; d_gene: .; v_gene: TRBV29-1; j_gene: TRBJ1-1; CDR3nt: TGCAGCGTTGACCGGGTAGTCCCCGGGACCTTTCTGAACACTGAAGCTTTCTTT; CDR3aa: CSVDRVVPGTFLNTEAFF
abundance: many; d_gene: .; v_gene: TRBV11-2; j_gene: TRBJ1-6; CDR3nt: TGTGCCAGCAGCTCTCCGACGGGTAATTCACCCCTCCACTTT; CDR3aa: CASSSPTGNSPLHF
abundance: few; d_gene: TRBD1; v_gene: TRBV12-3/TRBV12-4; j_gene: TRBJ1-2; CDR3nt: TGTGCCAGCAGTGCGGACAGGGGAAGGGGCTACACCTTC; CDR3aa: CASSADRGRGYTF
abundance: many; d_gene: .; v_gene: TRBV5-1; j_gene: TRBJ2-5; CDR3nt: TGCGCCAGCGTCCTATGGGACCCCCAAGAGACCCAGTACTTC; CDR3aa: CASVLWDPQETQYF
abundance: few; d_gene: TRBD2; v_gene: TRBV6-5; j_gene: TRBJ2-3; CDR3nt: TGTGCCAGCAGTTTGCGGGGGACGCAGTATTTT; CDR3aa: CASSLRGTQYF
abundance: .; d_gene: TRBD2; v_gene: TRBV3-1; j_gene: TRBJ2-1; CDR3nt: TGTGCCAGCAGCCAAGGGGGTCTAGCGGCTTCCTACAATGAGCAGTTCTTC; CDR3aa: CASSQGGLAASYNEQFF
abundance: few; d_gene: .; v_gene: TRBV4-1; j_gene: TRBJ2-7; CDR3nt: TGCGCCAGCAGCCACGCAGGGGGGACCTCCTACGAGCAGTACTTC; CDR3aa: CASSHAGGTSYEQYF
abundance: many; d_gene: TRBD1; v_gene: TRBV7-2; j_gene: TRBJ1-2; CDR3nt: TGTGCCAGCAGCTACGACAGGGGTGACTATGGCTACACCTTC; CDR3aa: CASSYDRGDYGYTF
abundance: many; d_gene: .; v_gene: TRBV7-8; j_gene: TRBJ2-1; CDR3nt: TGTGCCAGCAGCTGGGCACCGAGCTCCTACAATGAGCAGTTCTTC; CDR3aa: CASSWAPSSYNEQFF
abundance: many; d_gene: .; v_gene: TRBV6-1; j_gene: TRBJ2-7; CDR3nt: TGTGCCAGCAGTGAACGGCAGTACTACGAGCAGTACTTC; CDR3aa: CASSERQYYEQYF
abundance: few; d_gene: TRBD1; v_gene: TRBV7-9; j_gene: TRBJ1-1; CDR3nt: TGTGCCAGCAGCTCGGGACAGGGTGAAGCTTTCTTT; CDR3aa: CASSSGQGEAFF
abundance: many; d_gene: TRBD2; v_gene: TRBV5-1; j_gene: TRBJ2-3; CDR3nt: TGCGCCAGCAGCCCGGGACTAGCGGGGGGGCAGAATACGCAGTATTTT; CDR3aa: CASSPGLAGGQNTQYF
abundance: many; d_gene: .; v_gene: TRBV7-2; j_gene: TRBJ1-4; CDR3nt: TGTGCCAGCAGCTTTTTAGCTAATGAAAAACTGTTTTTT; CDR3aa: CASSFLANEKLFF
abundance: many; d_gene: TRBD1; v_gene: TRBV7-2; j_gene: TRBJ1-5; CDR3nt: TGTGCCAGCAGCTTAGGACAGGGAAAGGAGGTTCAGCCCCAGCATTTT; CDR3aa: CASSLGQGKEVQPQHF
abundance: .; d_gene: .; v_gene: TRBV9; j_gene: TRBJ2-7; CDR3nt: TGTGCCAGCACCCCGGGGGACAGCCGCTCCTACGAGCAGTACTTC; CDR3aa: CASTPGDSRSYEQYF
abundance: .; d_gene: TRBD1; v_gene: TRBV19; j_gene: TRBJ1-2; CDR3nt: TGTGCCAGTAGGTGGGCTGGACAGGACTTTGAAGGCTACACCTTC; CDR3aa: CASRWAGQDFEGYTF
abundance: many; d_gene: .; v_gene: TRBV20-1; j_gene: TRBJ2-7; CDR3nt: TGCAGTGCTAGAGATGTGGGACGCTCCTACGAGCAGTACTTC; CDR3aa: CSARDVGRSYEQYF
abundance: many; d_gene: TRBD2; v_gene: TRBV14; j_gene: TRBJ2-1; CDR3nt: TGTGCCAGCAGCCAAGAGGGTCGGGGGGTTCCCAATGAGCAGTTCTTC; CDR3aa: CASSQEGRGVPNEQFF
abundance: .; d_gene: .; v_gene: TRBV4-1; j_gene: TRBJ1-2; CDR3nt: TGCGCCAGCAGCCAAGAACCGGAGAACTATGGCTACACCTTC; CDR3aa: CASSQEPENYGYTF
abundance: few; d_gene: .; v_gene: TRBV5-1; j_gene: TRBJ1-5; CDR3nt: TGCGCCAGCAGCTTGGACGTTGGGGGCAATCAGCCCCAGCATTTT; CDR3aa: CASSLDVGGNQPQHF
abundance: many; d_gene: TRBD1; v_gene: TRBV12-3/TRBV12-4; j_gene: TRBJ1-3; CDR3nt: TGTGCCAGCAGTTCCCGACAGGGGGCGAACACCATATATTTT; CDR3aa: CASSSRQGANTIYF
abundance: many; d_gene: .; v_gene: TRBV19; j_gene: TRBJ2-1; CDR3nt: TGTGCCAGCCAGTCGCAGGGGCCCGCCTACAATGAGCAGTTCTTC; CDR3aa: CASQSQGPAYNEQFF
abundance: many; d_gene: TRBD2; v_gene: TRBV15; j_gene: TRBJ2-7; CDR3nt: TGTGCCACCAGCAGAGAGGGAGGGGAAGCCTACGAGCAGTACTTC; CDR3aa: CATSREGGEAYEQYF
abundance: .; d_gene: TRBD2; v_gene: TRBV30; j_gene: TRBJ2-1; CDR3nt: TGTGCCTGGAGTGTAACTAGCGCGAATGAGCAGTTCTTC; CDR3aa: CAWSVTSANEQFF
abundance: .; d_gene: TRBD2; v_gene: TRBV7-8; j_gene: TRBJ2-3; CDR3nt: TGTGCCAGCAGCTTACCTTCATCGGGCGGGGGGACTACAGATACGCAGTATTTT; CDR3aa: CASSLPSSGGGTTDTQYF
abundance: few; d_gene: .; v_gene: TRBV5-1; j_gene: TRBJ2-1; CDR3nt: TGCGCCAGCAGCTATGCCCCCAGCTCCTACAATGAGCAGTTCTTC; CDR3aa: CASSYAPSSYNEQFF
abundance: many; d_gene: .; v_gene: TRBV12-3/TRBV12-4; j_gene: TRBJ2-7; CDR3nt: TGTGCCAGCAGTTCCGATTCGAGGGCCCTCGAGCAGTACTTC; CDR3aa: CASSSDSRALEQYF
abundance: many; d_gene: .; v_gene: TRBV12-3/TRBV12-4; j_gene: TRBJ2-1; CDR3nt: TGTGCCAGCAGTTTGGTCCGGGATCGATTCGATGAGCAGTTCTTC; CDR3aa: CASSLVRDRFDEQFF
abundance: few; d_gene: .; v_gene: TRBV28; j_gene: TRBJ2-1; CDR3nt: TGTGCCAGCAGACCAACGACAGGTCATGAGCAGTTCTTC; CDR3aa: CASRPTTGHEQFF